This is a list of T cell receptor beta chains from one sample in a study of blood T cell repertoires in COVID-19. TCRdb's table, derived via immunoSEQ multiplex PCR, lists solely in-frame clones and lacks some. The table lists some 200,000 clones, roughly 80% of them singletons. The specimen sequenced was peripheral blood. These receptors all come from a woman in her seventies with COVID-19, enrolled during active disease. Each CDR3 is given with its conserved first and last residue. D genes are given only for firm matches. Only some rows state a clone size, as once, few, many or a class for expanded clones.

d_call: TRBD2
v_call: TRBV6-2/TRBV6-3
clone_size: .
cdr3_length: 16
j_call: TRBJ2-7
cdr3_aa: CASSYRSGRSTYEQYF
cdr3_nt: TGTGCCAGCAGTTACCGCAGCGGGAGAAGCACCTACGAGCAGTACTTC

d_call: .
v_call: TRBV2
clone_size: .
cdr3_length: 12
j_call: TRBJ1-2
cdr3_aa: CASSVAEYGYTF
cdr3_nt: TGTGCCAGCAGTGTAGCCGAGTATGGCTACACCTTC

d_call: .
v_call: TRBV30
clone_size: many
cdr3_length: 16
j_call: TRBJ1-5
cdr3_aa: CAWSPMTGVSNQPQHF
cdr3_nt: TGTGCCTGGAGCCCCATGACAGGCGTGAGCAATCAGCCCCAGCATTTT

d_call: .
v_call: TRBV7-2
clone_size: .
cdr3_length: 14
j_call: TRBJ1-2
cdr3_aa: CASSLSEQSYGYTF
cdr3_nt: TGTGCCAGCAGCTTATCCGAACAATCCTATGGCTACACCTTC

d_call: TRBD1
v_call: TRBV27
clone_size: once
cdr3_length: 14
j_call: TRBJ1-5
cdr3_aa: CASSDRDSNQPQHF
cdr3_nt: TGTGCCAGCAGCGACAGGGATAGCAATCAGCCCCAGCATTTT

d_call: .
v_call: TRBV10-3
clone_size: .
cdr3_length: 14
j_call: TRBJ2-3
cdr3_aa: CAISEGQTIHQQYF
cdr3_nt: TGTGCCATCAGTGAGGGACAGACCATCCATCAGCAGTATTTT

d_call: .
v_call: TRBV10-3
clone_size: few
cdr3_length: 16
j_call: TRBJ2-7
cdr3_aa: CAISESIWRDSYEQYF
cdr3_nt: TGTGCCATCAGTGAGTCGATTTGGAGGGATTCCTACGAGCAGTACTTC

d_call: TRBD1
v_call: TRBV5-4
clone_size: .
cdr3_length: 15
j_call: TRBJ1-4
cdr3_aa: CASSTAGTGYEKLFF
cdr3_nt: TGTGCCAGCAGCACGGCAGGGACAGGTTATGAAAAACTGTTTTTT

d_call: TRBD2
v_call: TRBV5-1
clone_size: .
cdr3_length: 16
j_call: TRBJ2-3
cdr3_aa: CASSTLLAGATDTQYF
cdr3_nt: TGCGCCAGCAGCACCCTCCTAGCGGGGGCCACAGATACGCAGTATTTT

d_call: TRBD1
v_call: TRBV18
clone_size: .
cdr3_length: 18
j_call: TRBJ1-3
cdr3_aa: CASSQSRPGQGSGNTIYF
cdr3_nt: TGTGCCAGCTCACAATCCAGACCGGGACAGGGAAGCGGAAACACCATATATTTT

d_call: .
v_call: TRBV7-2
clone_size: .
cdr3_length: 16
j_call: TRBJ1-3
cdr3_aa: CASSLGPGARGNTIYF
cdr3_nt: TGTGCCAGCAGCTTGGGGCCGGGCGCAAGGGGAAACACCATATATTTT

d_call: .
v_call: TRBV6-2/TRBV6-3
clone_size: .
cdr3_length: 13
j_call: TRBJ1-2
cdr3_aa: CASSPSSGYGYTF
cdr3_nt: TGTGCCAGCAGCCCCTCGTCGGGCTATGGCTACACCTTC

d_call: .
v_call: TRBV7-2
clone_size: .
cdr3_length: 13
j_call: TRBJ1-1
cdr3_aa: CASSPRVTYEAFF
cdr3_nt: TGTGCCAGCAGCCCCAGGGTCACCTATGAAGCTTTCTTT

d_call: .
v_call: TRBV7-2
clone_size: .
cdr3_length: 14
j_call: TRBJ2-7
cdr3_aa: CASSAFGGTYEQYF
cdr3_nt: TGTGCCAGCAGCGCTTTCGGGGGAACCTACGAGCAGTACTTC

d_call: TRBD1
v_call: TRBV27
clone_size: .
cdr3_length: 14
j_call: TRBJ1-2
cdr3_aa: CASSSSDRVYGYTF
cdr3_nt: TGTGCCAGCAGTTCCTCGGACAGGGTCTATGGCTACACCTTC

d_call: .
v_call: TRBV28
clone_size: once
cdr3_length: 15
j_call: TRBJ2-7
cdr3_aa: CASSFPGQPSYEQYF
cdr3_nt: TGTGCCAGCAGTTTCCCCGGACAGCCCTCCTACGAGCAGTACTTC

d_call: .
v_call: TRBV6-2/TRBV6-3
clone_size: .
cdr3_length: 15
j_call: TRBJ2-5
cdr3_aa: CASSFPRVGQETQYF
cdr3_nt: TGTGCCAGCAGCTTTCCCAGGGTAGGGCAAGAGACCCAGTACTTC

d_call: .
v_call: TRBV30
clone_size: .
cdr3_length: 12
j_call: TRBJ1-1
cdr3_aa: CAWREMNTEAFF
cdr3_nt: TGTGCCTGGAGAGAGATGAACACTGAAGCTTTCTTT

d_call: .
v_call: TRBV6-1
clone_size: .
cdr3_length: 14
j_call: TRBJ1-2
cdr3_aa: CASSVGTFVSGYTF
cdr3_nt: TGTGCCAGCAGTGTCGGGACATTCGTTTCGGGCTACACCTTC

d_call: .
v_call: TRBV2
clone_size: .
cdr3_length: 14
j_call: TRBJ1-4
cdr3_aa: CASSGFQGSGKLFF
cdr3_nt: TGTGCCAGCAGTGGCTTTCAGGGGTCGGGAAAACTGTTTTTT

d_call: TRBD1
v_call: TRBV5-1
clone_size: .
cdr3_length: 18
j_call: TRBJ1-6
cdr3_aa: CASSLARWTGTDNSPLHF
cdr3_nt: TGCGCCAGCAGCTTGGCTAGGTGGACCGGGACAGATAATTCACCCCTCCACTTT

d_call: .
v_call: TRBV15
clone_size: .
cdr3_length: 13
j_call: TRBJ2-1
cdr3_aa: CATSRLVIDEQFF
cdr3_nt: TGTGCCACCAGCAGACTAGTTATCGATGAGCAGTTCTTC

d_call: .
v_call: TRBV28
clone_size: .
cdr3_length: 14
j_call: TRBJ1-1
cdr3_aa: CASSLTPGLREAFF
cdr3_nt: TGTGCCAGCAGTCTAACCCCGGGACTCCGAGAAGCTTTCTTT

d_call: .
v_call: TRBV2
clone_size: .
cdr3_length: 11
j_call: TRBJ2-1
cdr3_aa: CASTPLNEQFF
cdr3_nt: TGTGCCAGCACTCCCCTCAATGAGCAGTTCTTC

d_call: TRBD2
v_call: TRBV28
clone_size: .
cdr3_length: 16
j_call: TRBJ2-7
cdr3_aa: CASSLSGLAEIYEQYF
cdr3_nt: TGTGCCAGCAGTCTCTCAGGACTAGCGGAAATCTACGAGCAGTACTTC

d_call: .
v_call: TRBV30
clone_size: .
cdr3_length: 13
j_call: TRBJ2-3
cdr3_aa: CAGHRVGTDTQYF
cdr3_nt: TGTGCCGGACACAGGGTTGGCACAGATACGCAGTATTTT

d_call: .
v_call: TRBV6-5
clone_size: .
cdr3_length: 13
j_call: TRBJ2-5
cdr3_aa: CASSYYREETQYF
cdr3_nt: TGTGCCAGCAGTTACTACAGGGAAGAGACCCAGTACTTC

d_call: .
v_call: TRBV18
clone_size: .
cdr3_length: 14
j_call: TRBJ2-7
cdr3_aa: CASSPDTGFGEQYF
cdr3_nt: TGTGCCAGCTCACCGGATACAGGGTTCGGCGAGCAGTACTTC

d_call: TRBD1
v_call: TRBV2
clone_size: .
cdr3_length: 14
j_call: TRBJ1-2
cdr3_aa: CASSGQGADYGYTF
cdr3_nt: TGTGCCAGCAGTGGACAGGGGGCTGACTATGGCTACACCTTC

d_call: TRBD1
v_call: TRBV10-3
clone_size: .
cdr3_length: 13
j_call: TRBJ2-1
cdr3_aa: CAISNTGGDEQFF
cdr3_nt: TGTGCCATCAGTAACACAGGGGGCGATGAGCAGTTCTTC

d_call: .
v_call: TRBV19
clone_size: .
cdr3_length: 16
j_call: TRBJ1-1
cdr3_aa: CASSLPPAAANTEAFF
cdr3_nt: TGTGCCAGTAGTCTGCCCCCGGCGGCGGCGAACACTGAAGCTTTCTTT

d_call: TRBD2
v_call: TRBV30
clone_size: .
cdr3_length: 14
j_call: TRBJ2-1
cdr3_aa: CAWTGRGAHNEQFF
cdr3_nt: TGTGCCTGGACCGGGAGGGGAGCACACAATGAGCAGTTCTTC

d_call: .
v_call: TRBV7-2
clone_size: .
cdr3_length: 15
j_call: TRBJ1-3
cdr3_aa: CASSLAGGTGNTIYF
cdr3_nt: TGTGCCAGCAGCTTAGCGGGGGGGACTGGAAACACCATATATTTT

d_call: .
v_call: TRBV3-1/TRBV3-2
clone_size: .
cdr3_length: 12
j_call: TRBJ1-6
cdr3_aa: CASSQGLSPLHF
cdr3_nt: TGTGCCAGCAGCCAAGGGCTCTCACCCCTCCACTTT

d_call: TRBD1
v_call: TRBV6-4
clone_size: .
cdr3_length: 16
j_call: TRBJ1-4
cdr3_aa: CASSDSGTATNEKLFF
cdr3_nt: TGTGCCAGCAGTGACTCGGGGACAGCAACTAATGAAAAACTGTTTTTT

d_call: TRBD1
v_call: TRBV2
clone_size: .
cdr3_length: 13
j_call: TRBJ2-2
cdr3_aa: CAGRTGKTGELFF
cdr3_nt: TGTGCCGGAAGGACAGGGAAGACCGGGGAGCTGTTTTTT

d_call: .
v_call: TRBV5-1
clone_size: .
cdr3_length: 13
j_call: TRBJ2-7
cdr3_aa: CASSPRVSYEQYF
cdr3_nt: TGCGCCAGCAGCCCCCGGGTCTCCTACGAGCAGTACTTC

d_call: .
v_call: TRBV2
clone_size: .
cdr3_length: 11
j_call: TRBJ1-2
cdr3_aa: CASRRDYGYTF
cdr3_nt: TGTGCCAGCAGGAGGGACTATGGCTACACCTTC

d_call: .
v_call: TRBV6-5
clone_size: .
cdr3_length: 13
j_call: TRBJ2-7
cdr3_aa: CASRGSGRSEQYF
cdr3_nt: TGTGCCAGCAGGGGTAGTGGGAGGTCCGAGCAGTACTTC

d_call: TRBD1
v_call: TRBV11-2
clone_size: .
cdr3_length: 15
j_call: TRBJ1-2
cdr3_aa: CASSPLLGTVDGYTF
cdr3_nt: TGTGCCAGCAGCCCTCTACTCGGGACAGTGGATGGCTACACCTTC

d_call: .
v_call: TRBV12-3/TRBV12-4
clone_size: .
cdr3_length: 13
j_call: TRBJ1-6
cdr3_aa: CASSLLQGSPLHF
cdr3_nt: TGTGCCAGCAGTTTATTACAGGGTTCACCCCTCCACTTT

d_call: TRBD2
v_call: TRBV2
clone_size: few
cdr3_length: 15
j_call: TRBJ2-7
cdr3_aa: CASSEGTSETYEQYF
cdr3_nt: TGTGCCAGCAGCGAAGGGACTAGCGAGACCTACGAGCAGTACTTC

d_call: .
v_call: TRBV7-9
clone_size: .
cdr3_length: 12
j_call: TRBJ2-7
cdr3_aa: CASSSNSYEQYF
cdr3_nt: TGTGCCAGCAGCTCAAACAGCTACGAGCAGTACTTC

d_call: TRBD1
v_call: TRBV28
clone_size: .
cdr3_length: 15
j_call: TRBJ1-3
cdr3_aa: CASSYGDRNRGTIYF
cdr3_nt: TGTGCCAGCAGTTACGGGGACAGGAACAGGGGGACCATATATTTT

d_call: .
v_call: TRBV21-1
clone_size: once
cdr3_length: 13
j_call: TRBJ2-7
cdr3_aa: CASRPDTSYEQYF
cdr3_nt: TGTGCCAGCAGACCCGACACGTCCTACGAGCAGTACTTC

d_call: TRBD2
v_call: TRBV7-2
clone_size: .
cdr3_length: 17
j_call: TRBJ2-5
cdr3_aa: CASSLGGQRGGQETQYF
cdr3_nt: TGTGCCAGCAGCTTAGGAGGCCAGCGGGGGGGGCAAGAGACCCAGTACTTC

d_call: TRBD1
v_call: TRBV5-6
clone_size: .
cdr3_length: 15
j_call: TRBJ2-7
cdr3_aa: CASSQGTAYLYEQYF
cdr3_nt: TGTGCCAGCAGCCAAGGGACAGCCTACCTCTACGAGCAGTACTTC

d_call: .
v_call: TRBV3-1/TRBV3-2
clone_size: few
cdr3_length: 15
j_call: TRBJ1-5
cdr3_aa: CASSQDSGAIQPQHF
cdr3_nt: TGTGCCAGCAGCCAAGACAGTGGGGCGATTCAGCCCCAGCATTTT